This T cell receptor beta chain emerged from a study of control samples from healthy donors and cancer patients. Here immunoSEQ multiplex PCR was the method, and the copy in TCRdb shows in-frame clones only, minus some. The sample comprises around 85,000 clones, around 94% of which are singletons, and 4.5% to 5.5% rests with the top ten. This CDR3 comprises 14 residues. J gave up 8 bases and V 0 bases, and 5 bases lay outside the gene matches. This receptor was obtained from a woman between 18 and 29 years old in good health. The chain employs TRBV5-3 and TRBJ2-1; 7 nucleotides align to TRBD2. TRBV5-3 counts as an open reading frame of uncertain function. Material for sequencing was blood. CDR3: CARSLGRERDEQFF. CDR3 in DNA: TGTGCCAGAAGCTTGGGGCGGGAGAGGGATGAGCAGTTCTTC.